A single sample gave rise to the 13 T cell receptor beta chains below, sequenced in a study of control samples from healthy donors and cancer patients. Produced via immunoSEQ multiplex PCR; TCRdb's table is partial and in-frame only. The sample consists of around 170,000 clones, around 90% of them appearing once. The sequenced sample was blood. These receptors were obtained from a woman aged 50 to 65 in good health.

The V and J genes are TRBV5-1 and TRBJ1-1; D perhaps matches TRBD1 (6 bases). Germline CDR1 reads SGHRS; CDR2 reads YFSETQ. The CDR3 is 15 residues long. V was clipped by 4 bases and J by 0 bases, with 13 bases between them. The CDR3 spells CASSHGTTLNTEAFF. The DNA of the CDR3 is TGCGCCAGCAGCCACGGGACAACTCTGAACACTGAAGCTTTCTTT.

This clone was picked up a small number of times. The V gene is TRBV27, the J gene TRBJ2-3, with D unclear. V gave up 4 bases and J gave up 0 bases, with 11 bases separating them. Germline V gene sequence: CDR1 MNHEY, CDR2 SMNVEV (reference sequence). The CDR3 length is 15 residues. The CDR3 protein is CASSSLTSSTDTQYF. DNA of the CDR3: TGTGCCAGCAGTTCACTAACCTCTAGCACAGATACGCAGTATTTT.

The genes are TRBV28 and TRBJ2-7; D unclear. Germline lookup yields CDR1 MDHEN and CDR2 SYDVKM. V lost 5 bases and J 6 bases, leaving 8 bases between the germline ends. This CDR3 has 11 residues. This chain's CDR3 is CASSVKSEQYF. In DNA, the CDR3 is TGTGCCAGCAGTGTCAAAAGCGAGCAGTACTTC.

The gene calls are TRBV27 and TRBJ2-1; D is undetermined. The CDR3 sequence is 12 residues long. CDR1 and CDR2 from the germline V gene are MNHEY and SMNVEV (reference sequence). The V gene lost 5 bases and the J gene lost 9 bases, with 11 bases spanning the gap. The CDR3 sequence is CASSPKTGEQFF. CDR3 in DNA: TGTGCCAGCAGTCCGAAGACGGGTGAGCAGTTCTTC.

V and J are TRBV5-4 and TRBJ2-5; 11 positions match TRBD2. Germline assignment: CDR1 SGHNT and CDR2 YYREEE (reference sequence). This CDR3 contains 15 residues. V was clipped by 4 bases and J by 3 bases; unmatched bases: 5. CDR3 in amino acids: CASSASGGPKETQYF. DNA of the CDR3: TGTGCCAGCAGCGCTAGCGGGGGGCCCAAAGAGACCCAGTACTTC.

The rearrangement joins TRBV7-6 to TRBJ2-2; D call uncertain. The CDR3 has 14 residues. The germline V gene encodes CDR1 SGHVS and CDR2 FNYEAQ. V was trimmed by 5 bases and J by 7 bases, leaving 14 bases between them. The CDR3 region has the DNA TGTGCCAGCAGCGCGCAGGAAGGAAACGGGGAGCTGTTTTTT. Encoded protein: CASSAQEGNGELFF.

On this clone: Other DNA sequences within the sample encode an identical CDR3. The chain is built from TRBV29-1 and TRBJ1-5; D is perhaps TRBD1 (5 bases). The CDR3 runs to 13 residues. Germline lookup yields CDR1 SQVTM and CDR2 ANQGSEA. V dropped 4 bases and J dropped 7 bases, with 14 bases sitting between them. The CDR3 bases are TGCAGCGTTGGCCTAGAGAGGGGACAGCCCCAGCATTTT. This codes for CSVGLERGQPQHF.

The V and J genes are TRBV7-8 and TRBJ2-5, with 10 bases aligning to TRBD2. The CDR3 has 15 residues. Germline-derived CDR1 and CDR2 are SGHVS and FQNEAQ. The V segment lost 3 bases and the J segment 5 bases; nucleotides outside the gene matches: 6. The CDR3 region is CASSFLAGVRETQYF. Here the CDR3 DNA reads TGTGCCAGCAGCTTCCTAGCGGGAGTGCGGGAGACCCAGTACTTC.

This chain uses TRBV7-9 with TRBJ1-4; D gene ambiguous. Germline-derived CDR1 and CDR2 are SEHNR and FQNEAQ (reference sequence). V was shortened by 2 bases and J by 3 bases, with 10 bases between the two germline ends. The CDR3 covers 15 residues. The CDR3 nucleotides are TGTGCCAGCAGCTTACCCAGCGGATCTAATGAAAAACTGTTTTTT. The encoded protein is CASSLPSGSNEKLFF.

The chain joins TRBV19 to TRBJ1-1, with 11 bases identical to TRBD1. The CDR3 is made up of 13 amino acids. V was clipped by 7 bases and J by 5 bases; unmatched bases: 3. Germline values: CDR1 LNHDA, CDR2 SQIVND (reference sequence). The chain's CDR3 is CASKDRGPTEAFF. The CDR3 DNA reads TGTGCCAGTAAGGACAGGGGGCCAACTGAAGCTTTCTTT.

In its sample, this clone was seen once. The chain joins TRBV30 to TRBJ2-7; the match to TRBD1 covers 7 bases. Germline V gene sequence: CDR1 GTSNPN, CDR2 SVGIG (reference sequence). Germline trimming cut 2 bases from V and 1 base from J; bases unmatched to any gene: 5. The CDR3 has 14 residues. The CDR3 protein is CAWSLTGRSYEQYF. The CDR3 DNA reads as TGTGCCTGGAGTCTGACAGGGCGATCCTACGAGCAGTACTTC.

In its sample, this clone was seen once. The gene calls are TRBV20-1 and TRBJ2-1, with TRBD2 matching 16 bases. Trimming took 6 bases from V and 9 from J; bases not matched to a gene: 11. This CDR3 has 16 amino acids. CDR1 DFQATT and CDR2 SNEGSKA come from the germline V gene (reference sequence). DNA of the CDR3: TGCAGTGCCAGTCCCGGGACTAGCGGGGGGGCGGCTGAGCAGTTCTTC. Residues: CSASPGTSGGAAEQFF.

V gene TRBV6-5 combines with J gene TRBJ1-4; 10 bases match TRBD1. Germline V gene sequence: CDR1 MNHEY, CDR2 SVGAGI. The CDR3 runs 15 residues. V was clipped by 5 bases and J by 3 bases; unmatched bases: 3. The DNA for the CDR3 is TGTGCCAGCAGTAGACAGGGGGCGGCTAATGAAAAACTGTTTTTT. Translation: CASSRQGAANEKLFF.